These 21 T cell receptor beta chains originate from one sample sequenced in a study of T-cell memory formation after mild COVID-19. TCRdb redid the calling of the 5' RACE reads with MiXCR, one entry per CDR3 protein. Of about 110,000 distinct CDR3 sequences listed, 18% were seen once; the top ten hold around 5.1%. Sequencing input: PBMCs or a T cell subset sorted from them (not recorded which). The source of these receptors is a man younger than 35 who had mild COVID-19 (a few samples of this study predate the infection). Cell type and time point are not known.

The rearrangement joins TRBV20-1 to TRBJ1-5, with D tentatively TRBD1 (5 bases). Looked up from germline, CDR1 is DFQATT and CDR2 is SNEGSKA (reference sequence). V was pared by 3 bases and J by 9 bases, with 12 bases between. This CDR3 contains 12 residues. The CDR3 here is CSASPGGGPQHF. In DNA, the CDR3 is TGCAGTGCTAGTCCCGGGGGAGGGCCCCAGCATTTT.

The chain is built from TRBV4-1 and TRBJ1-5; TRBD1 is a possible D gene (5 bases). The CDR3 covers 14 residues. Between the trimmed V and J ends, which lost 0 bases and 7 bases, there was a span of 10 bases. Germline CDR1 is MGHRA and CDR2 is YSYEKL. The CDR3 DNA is TGCGCCAGCAGCCAAGACCAGGGAAGGCAGCCCCAGCATTTT. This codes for CASSQDQGRQPQHF.

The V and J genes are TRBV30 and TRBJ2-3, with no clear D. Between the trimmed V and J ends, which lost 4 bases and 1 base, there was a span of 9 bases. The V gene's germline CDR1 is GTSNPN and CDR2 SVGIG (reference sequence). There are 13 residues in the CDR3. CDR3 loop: CAWNRPGTDTQYF. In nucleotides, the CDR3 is TGTGCCTGGAATAGACCGGGCACAGATACGCAGTATTTT.

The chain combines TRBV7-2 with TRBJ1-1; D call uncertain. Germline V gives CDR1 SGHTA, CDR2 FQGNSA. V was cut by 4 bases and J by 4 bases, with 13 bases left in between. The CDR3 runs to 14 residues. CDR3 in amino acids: CASSSLGRSTEAFF. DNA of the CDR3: TGTGCCAGCAGCTCCCTTGGGAGGTCCACTGAAGCTTTCTTT.

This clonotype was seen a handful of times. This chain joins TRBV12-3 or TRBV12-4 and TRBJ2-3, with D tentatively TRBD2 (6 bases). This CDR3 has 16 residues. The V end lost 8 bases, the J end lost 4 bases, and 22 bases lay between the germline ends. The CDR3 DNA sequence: TGTGCCAGCCTCCCTCGCGGGACCCCGGGGCCAGATACGCAGTATTTT. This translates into CASLPRGTPGPDTQYF.

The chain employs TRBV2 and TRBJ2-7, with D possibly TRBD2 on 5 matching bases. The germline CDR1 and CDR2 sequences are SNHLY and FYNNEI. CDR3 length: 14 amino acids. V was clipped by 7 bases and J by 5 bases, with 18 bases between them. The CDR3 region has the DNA TGTGCCAGCATGTCCCTGGAGGCGTGGGACGAGCAGTACGTC. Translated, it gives CASMSLEAWDEQYV.

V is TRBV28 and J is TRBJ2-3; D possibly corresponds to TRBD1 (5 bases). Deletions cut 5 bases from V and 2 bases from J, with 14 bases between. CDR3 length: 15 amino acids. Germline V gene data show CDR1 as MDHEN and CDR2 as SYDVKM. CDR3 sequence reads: CASSPPMGPTDTQYF. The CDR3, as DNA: TGTGCCAGCAGTCCCCCCATGGGGCCCACAGATACGCAGTATTTT.

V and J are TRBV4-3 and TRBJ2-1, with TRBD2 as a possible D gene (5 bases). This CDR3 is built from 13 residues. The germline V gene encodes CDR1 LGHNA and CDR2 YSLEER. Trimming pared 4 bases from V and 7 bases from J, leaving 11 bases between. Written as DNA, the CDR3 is TGCGCCAGCAGCCTAAGCGGTACAAATGAGCAGTTCTTC. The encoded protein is CASSLSGTNEQFF.

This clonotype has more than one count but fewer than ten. The DNA for the CDR3 is TGTGCCAGCAGCCAAGATTTGGCGGGCAGACCCCAGCATTTT. Translating gives CASSQDLAGRPQHF. V gene TRBV3-1 combines with J gene TRBJ1-5, with D unclear. Germline V gene data show CDR1 as LGHDT and CDR2 as YNNKEL (reference sequence). The ends were cut back, 0 bases at V and 10 bases at J, with 13 bases in the middle. This CDR3 has 14 amino acids. Combining the CDR3 with reference TRBV3-1 and TRBJ1-5 gives the whole variable domain DTAVSQTPKYLVTQMGNDKSIKCEQNLGHDTMYWYKQDSKKFLKIMFSYNNKELIINETVPNRFSPKSPDKAHLNLHINSLELGDSAVYFCASSQDLAGRPQHFGDGTRLSIL.

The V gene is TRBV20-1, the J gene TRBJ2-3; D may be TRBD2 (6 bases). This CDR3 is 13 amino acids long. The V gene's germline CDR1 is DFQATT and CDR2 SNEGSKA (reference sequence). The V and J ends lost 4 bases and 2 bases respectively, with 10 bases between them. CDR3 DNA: TGCAGTGCTAATCTAGCGCCCACAGATACGCAGTATTTT. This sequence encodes CSANLAPTDTQYF.

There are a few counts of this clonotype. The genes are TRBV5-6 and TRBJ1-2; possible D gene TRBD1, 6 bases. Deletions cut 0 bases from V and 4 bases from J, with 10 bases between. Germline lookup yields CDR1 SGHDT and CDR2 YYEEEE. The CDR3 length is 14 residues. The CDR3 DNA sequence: TGTGCCAGCAGCTTGGAGCCGGGGGCCTATGGCTACACCTTC. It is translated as CASSLEPGAYGYTF.

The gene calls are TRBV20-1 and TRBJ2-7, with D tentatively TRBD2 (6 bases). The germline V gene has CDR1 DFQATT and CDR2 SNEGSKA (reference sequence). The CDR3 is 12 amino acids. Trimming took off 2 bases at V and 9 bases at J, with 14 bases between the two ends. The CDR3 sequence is CSARLGGDVQYF. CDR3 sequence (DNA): TGCAGTGCTAGACTGGGGGGTGACGTGCAGTACTTC.

The CDR3 sequence: CASSQVPGTGTYEQYF. The DNA for the CDR3 is TGTGCCAGCAGCCAAGTCCCCGGGACGGGAACCTACGAGCAGTACTTC. The chain joins TRBV3-1 to TRBJ2-7; D could derive from TRBD1 or TRBD2 (5 bases each). CDR3 length equals 16 residues. V was clipped by 1 base and J by 2 bases, with 15 bases between them. The V gene's germline CDR1 is LGHDT and CDR2 YNNKEL (reference sequence).

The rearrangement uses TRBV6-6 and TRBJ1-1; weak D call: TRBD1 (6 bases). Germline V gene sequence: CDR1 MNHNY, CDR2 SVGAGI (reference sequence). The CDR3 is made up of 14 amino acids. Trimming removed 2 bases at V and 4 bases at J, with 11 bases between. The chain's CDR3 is CASSYPGAGTEAFF. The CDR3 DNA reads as TGTGCCAGCAGTTACCCGGGGGCAGGCACTGAAGCTTTCTTT.

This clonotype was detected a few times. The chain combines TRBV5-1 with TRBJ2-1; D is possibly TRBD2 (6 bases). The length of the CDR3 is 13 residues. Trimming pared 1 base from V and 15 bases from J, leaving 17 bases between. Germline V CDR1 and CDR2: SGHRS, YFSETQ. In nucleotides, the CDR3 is TGCGCCAGCAGCTTGTCCGCGGACGGGGGTCGGTTCTTC. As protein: CASSLSADGGRFF.

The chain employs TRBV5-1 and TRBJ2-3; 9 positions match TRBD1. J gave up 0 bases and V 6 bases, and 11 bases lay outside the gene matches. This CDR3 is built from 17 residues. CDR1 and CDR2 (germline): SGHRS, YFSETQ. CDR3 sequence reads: CASKRDRASRSTDTQYF. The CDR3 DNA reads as TGCGCCAGCAAACGGGACAGGGCCTCCCGAAGCACAGATACGCAGTATTTT.

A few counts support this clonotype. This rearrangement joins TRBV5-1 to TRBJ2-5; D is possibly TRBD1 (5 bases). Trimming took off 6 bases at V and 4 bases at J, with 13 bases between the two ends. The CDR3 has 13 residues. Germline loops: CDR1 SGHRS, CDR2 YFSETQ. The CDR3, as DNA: TGCGCCAGCATCCAGGGTATTGGAGAGACCCAGTACTTC. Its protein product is CASIQGIGETQYF.

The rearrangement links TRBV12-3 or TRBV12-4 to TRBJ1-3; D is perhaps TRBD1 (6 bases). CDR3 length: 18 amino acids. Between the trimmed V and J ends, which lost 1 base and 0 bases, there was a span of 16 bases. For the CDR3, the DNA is TGTGCCAGCAGTTTAGACCACAGGGCCCTAGTCTCTGGAAACACCATATATTTT. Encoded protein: CASSLDHRALVSGNTIYF.

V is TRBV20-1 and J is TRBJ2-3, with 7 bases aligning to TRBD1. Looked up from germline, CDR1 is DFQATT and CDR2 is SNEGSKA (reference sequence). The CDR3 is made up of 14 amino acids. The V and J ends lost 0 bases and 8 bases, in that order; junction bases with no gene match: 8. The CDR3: CSARDSTSGGTQYF. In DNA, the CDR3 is TGCAGTGCTAGAGATTCGACTTCAGGGGGTACGCAGTATTTT.

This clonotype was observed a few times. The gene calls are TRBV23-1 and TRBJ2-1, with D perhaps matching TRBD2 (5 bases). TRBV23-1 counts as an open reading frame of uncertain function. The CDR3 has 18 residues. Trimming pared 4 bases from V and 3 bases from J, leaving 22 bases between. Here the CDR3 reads CASSLPSIRGRFYNEQFF. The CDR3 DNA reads TGCGCCAGCAGTCTTCCCTCGATCCGAGGGCGTTTCTACAATGAGCAGTTCTTC.

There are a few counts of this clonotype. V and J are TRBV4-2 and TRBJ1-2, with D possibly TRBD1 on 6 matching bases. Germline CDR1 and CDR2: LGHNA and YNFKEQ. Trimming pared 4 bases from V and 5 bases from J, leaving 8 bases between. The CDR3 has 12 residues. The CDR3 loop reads CASSPGEYGYTF. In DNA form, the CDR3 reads TGTGCCAGCAGCCCAGGGGAATATGGCTACACCTTC.